This T cell receptor beta chain is from a study of T cell repertoires in cytomegalovirus infection. TCRdb re-called the reads with MiXCR, one entry per CDR3 protein. This table holds 150,000 to 160,000 distinct CDR3 sequences, about a quarter found once. Germline V gene sequence: CDR1 DFQATT, CDR2 SNEGSKA (reference sequence). Trimming removed 3 bases from V and 4 bases from J, with 4 bases in between. This CDR3 has 10 residues. Whole-study results and caveats: HLA-C-restricted CMV-specific TCR beta clonotypes were dominant in the ex vivo response.

As to this clonotype: Its antigen is unknown.

Sequenced material: PBMCs. The TCR sequence derives from a human donor in good health (CMV status not recorded). Some clones in this sample may be carry-over from other donors' samples. The chain is built from TRBV20-1 and TRBJ2-7, with D hard to call. The CDR3 DNA sequence: TGCAGTGCTAGTAGTTACGAGCAGTACTTC. As protein: CSASSYEQYF.